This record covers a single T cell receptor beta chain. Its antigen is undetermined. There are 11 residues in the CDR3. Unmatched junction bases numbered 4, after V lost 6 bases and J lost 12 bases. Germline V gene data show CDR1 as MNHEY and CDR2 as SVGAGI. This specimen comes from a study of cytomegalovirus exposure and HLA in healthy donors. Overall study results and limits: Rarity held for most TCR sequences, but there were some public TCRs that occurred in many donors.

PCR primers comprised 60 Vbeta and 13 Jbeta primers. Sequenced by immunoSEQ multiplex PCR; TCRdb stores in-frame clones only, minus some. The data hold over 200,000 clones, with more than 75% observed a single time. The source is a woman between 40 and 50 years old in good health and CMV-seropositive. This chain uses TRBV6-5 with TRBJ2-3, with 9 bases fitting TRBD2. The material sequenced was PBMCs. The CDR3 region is CASSGTSIQYF. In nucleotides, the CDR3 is TGTGCCAGCAGCGGGACTAGCATTCAGTATTTT.